Sequencing of this TCR beta chain was carried out in a study of CD8+ T cells in alopecia areata. For the study at large: Patients took tofacitinib for 6 to 18 months, followed by 6 drug-free months.

In each case, RNA was isolated and then reverse transcribed into cDNA as the sequencing template. Produced via immunoSEQ multiplex PCR; TCRdb's table is partial and in-frame only. Of roughly 170,000 clones in the sample, approximately 56% were seen once. This clone was seen a few times. Its antigen is currently unknown. Findings of the study overall: Clonality in lesional scalp, especially alopecia totalis/universalis, exceeded that of normal scalp. In scalp samples, resident alphabeta T cells of normal skin are also sequenced.

In germline, CDR1 is LNHNV, CDR2 YYDKDF (reference sequence). The V gene lost 1 base and the J gene lost 5 bases, with 14 bases spanning the gap. The CDR3 spans 15 residues. Sequencing used CD4+ T cells sorted from blood, obtained at week 0. This receptor was taken from a human donor with alopecia areata. The chain has TRBV15 and TRBJ2-5; weak D call: TRBD2 (5 bases). In DNA, the CDR3 is TGTGCCACCAGCAGAGTGTCACACGGCGGGGAGACCCAGTACTTC. It specifies CATSRVSHGGETQYF.